This TCR beta chain was captured by sequencing in a study of PD-1 blockade in classical Hodgkin lymphoma (dated by TCRdb to the early 2020s). As for the study more broadly: Nivolumab dosing was 3 mg/kg intravenously every 2 weeks, continuing until either disease progression or unacceptable toxicity. A peripheral blood immune signature of response to PD-1 blockade in classical Hodgkin lymphoma was defined using TCR beta sequencing and CyTOF. General findings and caveats noted by the study authors: Baseline diversity similar to that of newly diagnosed patients was observed in trial patients achieving complete response, whereas significantly lower diversity was observed in partial responders and progressors. Baseline TCR diversity was reported as lower in newly diagnosed patients than in healthy donors, and lower still in relapsed/refractory patients. A significant rise by C4D1 was seen in CD4+ but not CD8+ TCR diversity (p=0.0027 vs p=0.16), with the rise being most apparent in complete responders (p=0.02). Lower diversity was observed in patients in whom nivolumab was started less than 1 year after ASCT, and these patients were excluded from later analyses so that confounding by immune reconstitution would be avoided. The study was limited to a single clinical trial cohort, and causes of repertoire differences, possibly disease activity or prior therapy, remained undefined.

CDR1 and CDR2, per the germline V gene, are SGHRS and YFSETQ. The CDR3 starts with the cysteine, ends with the phenylalanine, and has 15 residues. Only CDR3 DNA remains: 45 bases, in frame from the first base. Regarding this clone: Its antigen remains undetermined. Germline is not matched at one junction end, which may reflect a read error.

Per the publication, the time point label means: cycle 4 day 1 (C4D1), after about 6 weeks of nivolumab. Every trial patient had relapsed following autologous stem cell transplantation, and prior brentuximab vedotin exposure was what differed among cohorts A, B and C. The trial cohort comprised approximately 55 patients with relapsed/refractory classical Hodgkin lymphoma whose best overall responses were complete response, partial response or progressive disease. Trial patients were treated with single-agent nivolumab in the multi-cohort phase II CheckMate 205 trial. Best overall response was determined by an independent review committee according to the 2007 International Working Group response criteria. Trial PBMCs were collected immediately before nivolumab initiation (C1D1) and during therapy at cycle 2 day 1 and cycle 4 day 1. Peripheral blood was collected in 8 mL Vacutainer Cell Preparation Tubes, from which PBMCs were isolated by centrifugation and then cryopreserved.

Genomic DNA was isolated using the Qiagen DNeasy kit from unsorted PBMCs as well as from negatively selected CD4+ and CD8+ fractions. Amplification of TCR beta CDR3 regions was done by immunoSEQ multiplex PCR with primers that anneal to V and J segments. A synthetic immune receptor repertoire was used to minimize amplification bias, and remaining bias was computationally removed after sequencing. Per the authors' processing: Repertoire diversity was quantified as the Shannon entropy index using custom Python scripts. Unsorted, CD4+ and CD8+ repertoires were examined separately, except in combined analyses, for which CD4+ and CD8+ sequences were merged in silico. A clone counted as expanded when the clone's frequency after treatment rose at least 2-fold relative to C1D1, and clones undetected at baseline were given a pseudocount of 0.5. Clones with 0 or 1 copy at C1D1 were defined as singleton clones, while clones with 2 or more copies were defined as non-singleton clones. Clones expanded in unsorted samples were labelled as CD4+, CD8+ or unknown by matching protein sequences in sorted samples from the same patient. Diversity changes from C1D1 to C4D1 were tested in paired samples using Wilcoxon tests. TCRdb retrieved this table from immuneACCESS and kept in-frame rearrangements only. Not all clones are present; in checked studies, unresolved V genes account for under half, and no reason is known for the remainder. D and trimming were read from the DNA, whereas the V and J calls and clone size are those reported in that table. Counted in this sample were about 28,000 clones; around four fifths of them appeared once. The ten largest account for 15% to 20% of the sample.

This clonotype originated in a human donor with classical Hodgkin lymphoma. Material: peripheral blood mononuclear cells (PBMCs), obtained before the fourth cycle of nivolumab. The sequence is built from TRBV5-1 and TRBJ2-2; the D gene is possibly TRBD1, with 5 bases matching. In nucleotides, the sequence is TGCGCCAGCAGCTTGGTGGCAGGGAACTCCGGGGAGCTGTTTTTT. This sequence encodes CASSLVAGNSGELFF.